This T cell receptor beta chain was recorded in a study of cytomegalovirus exposure and HLA in healthy donors. TCRdb's table, derived via immunoSEQ multiplex PCR, lists solely in-frame clones and lacks some. The profile shows more than 110,000 clones, approximately 84% of them singletons. Per the germline V gene, CDR1 is GTSNPN and CDR2 is SVGIG (reference sequence). The CDR3 is 14 residues long. Trimming removed 4 bases from V and 10 bases from J, with 17 bases in between. The source material was PBMCs. The V and J genes are TRBV30 and TRBJ1-6; D call uncertain. The clonotype was recovered from a young woman in good health and CMV-seronegative. CDR3 in DNA: TGTGCCTGGACGGGTGACGGGGTTGTATCACCCCTCCACTTT. Encoded protein: CAWTGDGVVSPLHF.